Below are 19 T cell receptor beta chains sequenced from a single sample in a study of vaccination and CD4 T cells after COVID-19. These receptors' targets are unknown. The sample's treatment: approximately nine-day PBMC culture with coronavirus spike peptide pools or control peptides (ViraFEST assay). Researchers collected the unexposed donor's CD4+ T cells before the COVID-19 pandemic (2011-2018). The study sequenced cultured CD4+ T cell DNA using the Oncomine TCR Beta short-read assay. TCRdb ran MiXCR on the PCR reads and lists one entry per CDR3 protein. Of 6,000 to 7,000 distinct CDR3 sequences in the sample, less than 65% were seen once. The sequenced material came from CD4+ T cells from blood, cultured in vitro. These receptors all come from a human donor in good health.

The chain recombines TRBV6-1 with TRBJ2-7, with 9 bases matching TRBD1. The ends lost 6 bases at V and 9 bases at J; junction bases unmatched: 6. Germline CDR1 MNHNS, CDR2 SASEGT. The CDR3 is made up of 12 amino acids. The CDR3 protein is CASRGQGIMQYF. CDR3 nucleotide sequence: TGTGCCAGCAGGGGACAGGGTATAATGCAGTACTTC.

This clonotype occurred once. This chain uses TRBV20-1 with TRBJ2-1; a weak D match, TRBD1 (6 bases). CDR3 length: 10 residues. V dropped 5 bases and J dropped 14 bases, with 13 bases sitting between them. CDR1 and CDR2 (germline): DFQATT, SNEGSKA (reference sequence). The CDR3 DNA is TGCAGTGCTCTCGGCCAGGGGAAGTTCTTC. Translating gives CSALGQGKFF.

The chain has TRBV12-3 or TRBV12-4 and TRBJ1-1; no definite D call. This CDR3 region has 11 residues. V lost 6 bases and J 5 bases, leaving 7 bases between the germline ends. This CDR3 reads CASSMRTEAFF. For the CDR3, the DNA is TGTGCCAGCAGCATGCGTACTGAAGCTTTCTTT.

J is TRBJ1-1 and V is TRBV12-3 or TRBV12-4; a possible D gene is TRBD1 (6 bases). Trimming pared 4 bases from V and 10 bases from J, leaving 19 bases between. This CDR3 has 14 residues. In DNA form, the CDR3 reads TGTGCCAGCAGTTCCCAAGGACAGCTGTCTAGAGCTTTCTTT. It is translated as CASSSQGQLSRAFF.

V and J are TRBV6-1 and TRBJ2-7; 7 bases align to TRBD1. The junction had 6 bases not matched to a gene; V was cut back by 5 bases and J by 2 bases. The V gene's germline CDR1 is MNHNS and CDR2 SASEGT. This CDR3 is built from 14 residues. The CDR3 spells CASSSGQATYEQYF. The CDR3, as DNA: TGTGCCAGCAGTAGTGGACAGGCGACCTACGAGCAGTACTTC.

The chain is built from TRBV5-1 and TRBJ2-7, with D possibly being TRBD1 or TRBD2 (5 bases each). Trimming left V 0 bases short and J 0 bases short, with 10 bases between. The CDR3 totals 15 residues. Looked up from germline, CDR1 is SGHRS and CDR2 is YFSETQ. CDR3 sequence (DNA): TGCGCCAGCAGCTTGGGGGGGACCGCCTCCTACGAGCAGTACTTC. It translates to CASSLGGTASYEQYF.

The chain is built from TRBV6-1 and TRBJ1-2; D is uncertain. The CDR3 loop spans 10 amino acids. Trimming removed 9 bases at V and 5 bases at J, with 7 bases between. The germline V gene has CDR1 MNHNS and CDR2 SASEGT. Written as DNA, the CDR3 is TGTGCCAGGCGAATTTATGGCTACACCTTC. This translates into CARRIYGYTF.

J is TRBJ2-5 and V is TRBV27; 12 bases align to TRBD1. With V trimmed by 5 bases and J by 5 bases, 9 bases remained unmatched. The germline gives CDR1 MNHEY, CDR2 SMNVEV (reference sequence). The CDR3 consists of 16 residues. The CDR3 is CASSNPRDRGRETQYF. The CDR3 DNA is TGTGCCAGCAGTAACCCCCGGGACAGGGGGCGTGAGACCCAGTACTTC.

This chain joins TRBV9 and TRBJ2-7; 9 bases are a match to TRBD1. Germline CDR1 reads SGDLS; CDR2 reads YYNGEE. Trimming at V came to 0 bases and at J to 1 base, leaving 2 bases not matched to a gene. The CDR3 length is 15 residues. The CDR3 protein is CASSVGTGESYEQYF. In DNA form, the CDR3 reads TGTGCCAGCAGCGTAGGGACAGGGGAGTCCTACGAGCAGTACTTC. Drawing the rest from reference TRBV9 and TRBJ2-7, the complete variable domain is DSGVTQTPKHLITATGQRVTLRCSPRSGDLSVYWYQQSLDQGLQFLIQYYNGEERAKGNILERFSAQQFPDLHSELNLSSLELGDSALYFCASSVGTGESYEQYFGPGTRLTVT.

In its sample, this clonotype was seen once. V usage is TRBV11-2 and J usage is TRBJ2-5, with unresolved D. V lost 0 bases, J lost 1 base, and 6 bases lay in between. The CDR3 loop spans 14 amino acids. The germline CDR1 and CDR2 sequences are SGHAT and FQNNGV. The CDR3 sequence: CASSLDPGQETQYF. CDR3 DNA: TGTGCCAGCAGCTTAGACCCAGGCCAAGAGACCCAGTACTTC.

The chain links TRBV7-6 to TRBJ1-1; TRBD1 matches 10 bases. The CDR3 loop spans 15 amino acids. V lost 4 bases and J lost 6; bases outside the gene matches: 8. Germline CDR1 and CDR2: SGHVS and FNYEAQ. The CDR3 sequence is CASSYRQGAQAEAFF. The CDR3 DNA follows: TGTGCCAGCAGCTACCGACAGGGGGCCCAAGCTGAAGCTTTCTTT.

The chain recombines TRBV12-3 or TRBV12-4 with TRBJ2-3; D is possibly TRBD2 (6 bases). The CDR3 is 14 amino acids. Trimming left V 6 bases short and J 0 bases short, with 10 bases between. The CDR3, as DNA: TGTGCCAGCAGCGCTAGCGCAAGCACAGATACGCAGTATTTT. This sequence encodes CASSASASTDTQYF.

The V and J genes are TRBV20-1 and TRBJ1-2; D remains ambiguous. Looked up from germline, CDR1 is DFQATT and CDR2 is SNEGSKA (reference sequence). The V and J ends lost 6 bases and 7 bases respectively, with 9 bases between them. The CDR3 spans 10 residues. CDR3 amino acids: CSAPTGGYTF. The CDR3, as DNA: TGCAGTGCCCCGACCGGTGGCTACACCTTC.

V gene TRBV7-2 combines with J gene TRBJ2-1, with TRBD2 matching over 15 bases. The CDR3 loop spans 18 amino acids. The trim removed 1 base at V and 3 bases at J, leaving 4 bases unmatched. Per the germline V gene, CDR1 is SGHTA and CDR2 is FQGNSA. The CDR3 bases are TGTGCCAGCAGCTTAGAGGGGACTAGCGGGAGGTTCTACAATGAGCAGTTCTTC. Translating gives CASSLEGTSGRFYNEQFF.

Only a few counts were recorded for this clonotype. The rearrangement uses TRBV7-2 and TRBJ1-6; D gene uncertain. The CDR3 runs 14 residues. Trimming took off 1 base at V and 9 bases at J, with 10 bases between the two ends. CDR1 SGHTA and CDR2 FQGNSA come from the germline V gene. In DNA, the CDR3 is TGTGCCAGCAGCTTAGGGGCCCGGGGTTCACCCCTCCACTTT. Residues: CASSLGARGSPLHF.

V usage is TRBV15 and J usage is TRBJ1-4; 7 positions match TRBD1. Trimming cost V 0 bases and J 7 bases; bases outside gene matches: 5. CDR1 and CDR2 (germline): LNHNV, YYDKDF (reference sequence). The length of the CDR3 is 15 residues. The CDR3 nucleotides read TGTGCCACCAGCAGAGATCCCCCAGGGGGTGAAAAACTGTTTTTT. Translation: CATSRDPPGGEKLFF.

Only a few counts were recorded for this clonotype. The chain is built from TRBV20-1 and TRBJ2-1; the match to TRBD2 covers 8 bases. Germline CDR1 is DFQATT and CDR2 is SNEGSKA (reference sequence). This CDR3 spans 16 amino acids. V shed 1 base, J shed 8 bases, and the junction held 13 bases outside the gene matches. The CDR3 protein is CSARGLPGGQIYEQFF. CDR3 DNA sequence: TGCAGTGCTAGAGGGCTCCCGGGGGGGCAGATCTATGAGCAGTTCTTC.

There are a few counts of this clonotype. CDR3 bases: TGCGCCAGCAGCCAAGATCGGGTAGGGGGTAGTGGCTACACCTTC. It translates to CASSQDRVGGSGYTF. The V call is TRBV4-1, the J call TRBJ1-2, with D possibly TRBD1 on 6 matching bases. The CDR3 is 15 amino acids. The germline V gene encodes CDR1 MGHRA and CDR2 YSYEKL. V lost 0 bases, J lost 7 bases, and 15 bases lay in between.

The V call is TRBV19, the J call TRBJ1-1; D possibly corresponds to TRBD1 (6 bases). CDR1 and CDR2 (germline): LNHDA, SQIVND (reference sequence). The CDR3 has 18 residues. The V gene lost 5 bases and the J gene lost 2 bases, with 24 bases spanning the gap. The CDR3 loop reads CASSPKAGQNGPNTEAFF. For the CDR3, the DNA is TGTGCCAGTAGTCCAAAGGCAGGACAGAACGGACCAAACACTGAAGCTTTCTTT.